The next 29 T cell receptor delta chains were all read from a single sample in a study of gamma-delta T cells after stem cell transplantation. TCRdb called clones anew from the RT-PCR reads with CATT. The sample holds roughly 2,600 delta-chain clones, around a quarter seen once. Input material: gamma-delta T cells. Receptor source: a human donor. It is not recorded whose cells these are; they may come from a transplant donor.

This clone was seen a few times. J is TRDJ2 and V is TRDV1, with TRDD3 matching 10 bases. CDR1 is TSWWSYY, CDR2 QGS, per germline. V lost 3 bases to trimming and J lost 0 bases; unmatched junction nucleotides: 19. CDR3 length: 22 amino acids. DNA for the CDR3: TGTGCTCTTGGGGACCTTGTCTGGGGCGGGTGGGGGATACATTCTTTGACAGCACAACTCTTCTTT. Its protein is CALGDLVWGGWGIHSLTAQLFF.

This chain connects TRDV3 to TRDJ1, with 9 bases lining up with TRDD3. This CDR3 has 16 residues. Trimming removed 1 base from V and 2 bases from J; junction bases left unmatched: 11. Germline V gene data show CDR1 as TVYSNPD and CDR2 as GDNSRS (reference sequence). In DNA, the CDR3 is TGTGCCTTTAAGGAGGGGTACTGGGGGAAAACCGATAAACTCATCTTT. Residues: CAFKEGYWGKTDKLIF.

Worth noting for this clone: The germline gene is not matched at one end of the junction; a read error may be the cause. This chain connects TRDV2 to TRDJ3, with TRDD3 matching 8 bases. The V gene's germline CDR1 is GEAIGNYY and CDR2 EKD. The CDR3 contains 17 residues. As DNA, the CDR3 is TGTGCCTGTGACATTACTGGGGGCTCCTTGGACACCCGACAGCTGTTTTTC. It is translated as CACDITGGSLDTRQLFF.

This clone is termed large. The chain carries TRDV2 and TRDJ3; TRDD3 agrees at 7 bases. V dropped 0 bases and J dropped 0; count of bases not matched to a gene: 10. Germline CDR1 and CDR2: GEAIGNYY and EKD. This CDR3 spans 20 amino acids. The CDR3: CACDTGAWGLSSWDTRQMFF. CDR3 nucleotide sequence: TGTGCCTGTGACACCGGCGCCTGGGGGTTAAGCTCCTGGGACACCCGACAGATGTTTTTC.

This clone was seen only a few times. This likely stems from a read error, as it lies one base from a far larger clone. The CDR3, as DNA: TGTGCCTGTGACACCTGGGGGGGCTCCTGGGACACCCGACAGATGTTTTTC. It translates to CACDTWGGSWDTRQMFF. J is TRDJ3 and V is TRDV2; D perhaps matches TRDD3 (6 bases). This CDR3 comprises 17 residues. The V gene lost 0 bases and the J gene lost 0 bases, with 8 bases spanning the gap. CDR1 and CDR2 from the germline V gene are GEAIGNYY and EKD.

This clone appeared a few times. CDR3 bases: TGTGCTCTTGGGGAAGCGCCCTGTCTGGGGGATGGGAGGGCCTACACCGATAAACTCATCTTT. This codes for CALGEAPCLGDGRAYTDKLIF. The gene calls are TRDV1 and TRDJ1; TRDD3 agrees at 9 bases. Germline CDR1 reads TSWWSYY; CDR2 reads QGS. After removal of 2 bases from V and 0 bases from J, the junction contained 19 bases not matched to a gene. This CDR3 is 21 amino acids long.

By its share, this clone is medium-sized. The chain combines TRDV1 with TRDJ1; maybe TRDD3 (9 bases). Deletions cut 5 bases from V and 3 bases from J, with 25 bases between. There are 18 residues in the CDR3. Germline V lookup: CDR1 TSWWSYY, CDR2 QGS. As DNA, the CDR3 is TGTGCTCTTGGGTCACTTCCTACGGGTACTGGGGGACCCGATAAACTCATCTTT. As protein: CALGSLPTGTGGPDKLIF.

Points on this clone: One base away lies a much larger clone, so this may be a sequencing read error. No DNA is shown, since the ends of the CDR3 on it are uncertain; the CDR3 is the one TCRdb lists. The rearrangement uses TRDV1 and TRDJ1; the table's D call TRDD3 went unverified against the DNA. The CDR3 extends over 22 residues, inclusive of both ends. The germline gives CDR1 TSWWSYY, CDR2 QGS. This CDR3 reads CALGEIGHRRSHWGIGTDKLTF.

Of note for this clone: Given a much more abundant clone one base away, this may be a read error. This chain joins TRDV2 and TRDJ3, with TRDD3 as a possible D gene (5 bases). CDR1 is GEAIGNYY, CDR2 EKD, per germline. The CDR3 spans 19 residues. CDR3: CACDTVRDPRSWDTRKMFF. The CDR3, as DNA: TGTGCCTGTGACACCGTAAGGGATCCGAGATCCTGGGACACCCGAAAGATGTTTTTC.

This clone has only one observation. A far larger clone is a single base away, which makes a read error likely. CDR3 sequence reads: CACDTGGSIGDTLHRTDKLIF. The DNA of the CDR3 is TGTGCCTGTGACACAGGGGGCTCTATTGGGGATACGCTACATCGCACCGATAAACTCATCTTT. The chain links TRDV2 to TRDJ1, with 9 nucleotides matching TRDD3. With V trimmed by 1 base and J by 1 base, 21 bases remained unmatched. Germline V gene data show CDR1 as GEAIGNYY and CDR2 as EKD. The CDR3 is 21 amino acids.

This clone is medium-sized. The chain uses TRDV1 and TRDJ2, with TRDD3 matching over 9 bases. The CDR3 contains 24 residues. J was trimmed by 1 base and V by 0 bases; bases with no gene match: 24. Germline CDR1 TSWWSYY, CDR2 QGS. CDR3 in DNA: TGTGCTCTTGGGGAACTAAGGTCCCTCCTACCGGGGATACGGCTTGGGCTTTTGACAGCACAACTCTTCTTT. It encodes CALGELRSLLPGIRLGLLTAQLFF.

Details on this clone: A much larger clone differs from this one at a single base, so this may be a read error. The V call is TRDV2, the J call TRDJ1; TRDD3 matches 8 bases. Per the germline V gene, CDR1 is GEAIGNYY and CDR2 is EKD. V gave up 3 bases and J gave up 3 bases; unmatched junction bases: 17. This CDR3 region has 18 residues. The CDR3 DNA reads as TGTGCCTGTGACCCCGGAGGGGCTGGGGGACCCTACTCCGATAAACTCATCTTT. Translation: CACDPGGAGGPYSDKLIF.

By proportion, this clone is medium-sized. This chain joins TRDV3 and TRDJ3, with D possibly matching TRDD3 (10 bases). Germline-derived CDR1 and CDR2 are TVYSNPD and GDNSRS (reference sequence). V shed 5 bases and J shed 0 bases, with 41 bases lying between them. The CDR3 extends over 25 amino acids. CDR3 sequence reads: CAGRPSYGGVLGDSPASWDTRQMFF. CDR3 nucleotide sequence: TGTGCCGGGAGGCCTTCCTACGGGGGGGTACTGGGGGATTCACCCGCCTCCTGGGACACCCGACAGATGTTTTTC.

Note on this clone: It is unclear where the CDR3 begins or ends on the DNA, so no DNA is shown, and the CDR3 is as TCRdb lists it. The gene calls are TRDV1 and TRDJ1; TRDD2 is the table's D call, not checked against the DNA. The germline gives CDR1 TSWWSYY, CDR2 QGS. The CDR3 is 18 residues long, ends included. CDR3 sequence reads: CSLQPSPYSYPCGWLLIF.

About this clone: Just one base apart from a much larger clone, this may be a read error. V is TRDV2 and J is TRDJ1; D perhaps matches TRDD3 (6 bases). CDR3 length: 19 residues. The germline V gene has CDR1 GEAIGNYY and CDR2 EKD. The chain's CDR3 is CACDTVPGMKTLYTDNLIF. CDR3 coding DNA: TGTGCCTGTGACACCGTCCCGGGGATGAAAACCCTGTACACCGATAACCTCATCTTT.

This chain connects TRDV1 to TRDJ1, with 7 bases identical to TRDD3. The CDR3 sequence is 19 residues long. Germline loops: CDR1 TSWWSYY, CDR2 QGS. V dropped 1 base and J dropped 7; count of bases not matched to a gene: 21. CDR3 amino acids: CALGEQRGFRRIRGGKLIF. CDR3 DNA sequence: TGTGCTCTTGGGGAACAGCGCGGCTTCCGGAGGATACGCGGGGGTAAACTCATCTTT.

As regards this clone: Given a much more abundant clone one base away, this may be a read error. The chain links TRDV2 to TRDJ3; tentatively, D is TRDD3 (6 bases). Germline V lookup: CDR1 GEAIGNYY, CDR2 EKD. The CDR3 consists of 18 residues. CDR3: CACDTGYWDSWDARQMFF. CDR3 nucleotide sequence: TGTGCCTGTGACACCGGCTACTGGGACTCCTGGGACGCCCGACAGATGTTTTTC.

As concerns this clone: This may come from a read error, since a much larger clone is one base off. DNA of the CDR3: TGTGCCTGTGACTGCACCATGTCCTGGGACACCCGACAGATGTTTTTC. This sequence encodes CACDCTMSWDTRQMFF. This chain joins TRDV2 and TRDJ3; the D is unclear. CDR1 and CDR2 from the germline V gene are GEAIGNYY and EKD. The CDR3 contains 16 residues. Trimming removed 3 bases from V and 1 base from J, with 9 bases in between.

This clone turned up a few times. An end of the junction does not agree with germline; a read error may underlie this. This chain uses TRAV29/DV5 with TRDJ3; tentatively, D is TRDD3 (6 bases). Germline loops: CDR1 NSMFDY, CDR2 ISSIKDK. The length of the CDR3 is 19 residues. The CDR3 DNA reads as TGTGCAGCAAGCGCGTGGGAGCTACCGAGCTCCTGGGGCACCCGACAGATGTTTTTC. Its translation: CAASAWELPSSWGTRQMFF.

To note about this clone: Other DNA sequences from this sample encode an identical CDR3 as well. The chain has TRDV1 and TRDJ1, with TRDD3 identical over 7 bases. Losses at the gene ends were 2 bases for V and 4 bases for J; bases not matched to a gene: 37. There are 25 residues in the CDR3. Germline assignment: CDR1 TSWWSYY and CDR2 QGS. CDR3 protein: CALGEITTPGYGVGGLGLGCDKLIF. The CDR3 coding sequence is TGTGCTCTTGGGGAAATAACCACCCCCGGCTACGGTGTTGGGGGACTGGGTCTGGGCTGCGATAAACTCATCTTT.

On this clone itself: It differs at one base from a far larger clone, so likely a read error. The sample contains more than one DNA sequence encoding this CDR3. The chain couples TRDV2 to TRDJ2, with TRDD3 identical over 13 bases. The length of the CDR3 is 21 residues. CDR1 and CDR2 from the germline V gene are GEAIGNYY and EKD. In DNA, the CDR3 is TGTGCCTGTGACACCTCGGTCACTGGGGGATACGGGAAGGTTTTGACCGCACAACTCTTCTTT. Residues: CACDTSVTGGYGKVLTAQLFF.

This clone is deemed large. The rearrangement uses TRDV2 and TRDJ1; 8 nucleotides align to TRDD3. CDR1 and CDR2 (germline): GEAIGNYY, EKD. The CDR3 covers 13 residues. The V gene end was trimmed by 0 bases and the J gene end by 4 bases; junction bases not matched to a gene: 0. DNA of the CDR3: TGTGCCTGTGACACCGGGGGATACGATAAACTCATCTTT. It encodes CACDTGGYDKLIF.

This clone has just a few counts. A much more abundant neighbour one base away suggests this may be a read error. Other nucleotide sequences from this sample produce the same CDR3. The V and J genes are TRDV2 and TRDJ1; D gene ambiguous. This CDR3 has 15 amino acids. V dropped 2 bases and J dropped 5 bases, with 17 bases sitting between them. Germline values: CDR1 GEAIGNYY, CDR2 EKD. This CDR3 is CACDKGLWSTDKLIF. The CDR3, as DNA: TGTGCCTGTGACAAGGGCCTCTGGAGCACTGATAAACTCATCTTT.

The V and J genes are TRDV2 and TRDJ1; 9 positions agree with TRDD3. This CDR3 spans 22 amino acids. CDR1 and CDR2 (germline): GEAIGNYY, EKD. V lost 0 bases, J lost 10 bases, and 32 bases stayed unmatched. CDR3 sequence (DNA): TGTGCCTGTGACACCTTACTGGGGGAAACTGTTCACCCTCTGGGCAACAACTATACACTCATCTTT. It is translated as CACDTLLGETVHPLGNNYTLIF.

Concerning this clone: A much larger clone sits a single nucleotide away, making a read error possible. The chain employs TRDV2 and TRDJ1; 13 positions match TRDD3. Germline V gives CDR1 GEAIGNYY, CDR2 EKD. This CDR3 has 22 residues. J was trimmed by 3 bases and V by 3 bases; bases with no gene match: 24. The CDR3 DNA reads as TGTGCCTGTGACCTCCTTCCTACTGGGGGATACGGGGTCCTCGGGGAACCCGATAAACTCATCTTT. Encoded protein: CACDLLPTGGYGVLGEPDKLIF.

This clone was observed once. A far larger clone is just one base off, so this is likely a read error. The V and J genes are TRDV2 and TRDJ1; D is ambiguous. Per germline, CDR1 GEAIGNYY and CDR2 EKD. CDR3 size: 13 residues. Trimming took off 3 bases at V and 4 bases at J, with 11 bases between the two ends. This CDR3 is CACDFKYNDKLIF. CDR3 in DNA: TGTGCCTGTGACTTTAAGTACAACGATAAACTCATCTTT.

Only a few counts were recorded for this clone. One end of the junction is discordant with germline, which a read error may explain. As DNA, the CDR3 is TGTGCCTGTGGGGGGGCCACCAATAAACTCATCTTT. The encoded protein is CACGGATNKLIF. V is TRDV2 and J is TRDJ1, with D perhaps TRDD3 (5 bases). CDR3 length equals 12 residues. The V gene's germline CDR1 is GEAIGNYY and CDR2 EKD.

With regard to this clone: An end of the junction differs from the germline gene, which may be a read error. The chain is built from TRDV1 and TRDJ1, with D possibly being TRDD2 or TRDD3 (7 bases each). The CDR3 is 22 amino acids. Germline V gene lookup returns CDR1 TSWWSYY and CDR2 QGS. CDR3 nucleotide sequence: TGTGCTCTTGGGGAACTAGGGATCTTCCTAGCGGCTGGGGGCCTTTACACCGATAAACTCACCTTT. Protein product: CALGELGIFLAAGGLYTDKLTF.

This clone was observed a handful of times. A much larger clone sits a single nucleotide away, making a read error possible. The identical CDR3 is also encoded by other nucleotide sequences in the sample. The CDR3 DNA sequence: TGTGCAGCAAGTCTCCAGCCCTCAGCCGATAAACTCATCTTT. This codes for CAASLQPSADKLIF. The V gene is TRAV29/DV5, the J gene TRDJ1; no firm D call. The V end lost 2 bases, the J end lost 3 bases, and 14 bases lay between the germline ends. This CDR3 contains 14 residues. Germline V gene sequence: CDR1 NSMFDY, CDR2 ISSIKDK.